The present TCR beta chain was sequenced within a study of OX40 agonist ivuxolimab in advanced cancers. The repertoire was sequenced with immunoSEQ multiplex PCR; TCRdb's copy has only in-frame clones and lacks some. The data show about 46,000 clones, with around 90% seen just once and approximately 12% held by the top ten. People who had autoimmune disease history or systemic immunosuppression were excluded. V was pared by 3 bases and J by 0 bases, with 14 bases between. Germline V gene sequence: CDR1 SGDLS, CDR2 YYNGEE. This CDR3 has 16 amino acids. The specimen comprised CD4+ or CD8+ T cells sorted from blood, sampled in a trial of the OX40 agonist ivuxolimab. The rearrangement joins TRBV9 to TRBJ2-3; D may be TRBD1 or TRBD2 (5 bases each). The clonotype comes from an adult with an advanced solid tumor such as melanoma, head and neck, liver or kidney cancer. The CDR3 spells CASSGGTATSTDTQYF. The CDR3 region has the DNA TGTGCCAGCAGCGGGGGGACCGCGACTAGCACAGATACGCAGTATTTT.